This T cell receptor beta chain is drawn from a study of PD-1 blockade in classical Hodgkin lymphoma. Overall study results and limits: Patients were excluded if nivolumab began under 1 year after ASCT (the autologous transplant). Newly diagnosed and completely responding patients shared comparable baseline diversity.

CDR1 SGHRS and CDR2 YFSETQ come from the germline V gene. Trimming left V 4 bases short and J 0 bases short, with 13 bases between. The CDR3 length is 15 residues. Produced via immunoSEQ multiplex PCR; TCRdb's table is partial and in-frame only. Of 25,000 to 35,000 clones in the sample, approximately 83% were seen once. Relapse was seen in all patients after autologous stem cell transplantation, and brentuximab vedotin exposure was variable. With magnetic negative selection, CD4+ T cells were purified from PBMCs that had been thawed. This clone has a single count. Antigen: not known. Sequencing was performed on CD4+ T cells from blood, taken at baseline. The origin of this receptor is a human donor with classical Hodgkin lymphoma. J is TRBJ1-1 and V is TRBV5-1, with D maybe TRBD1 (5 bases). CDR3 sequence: CASSVGTAMNTEAFF. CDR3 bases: TGCGCCAGCAGCGTCGGGACTGCGATGAACACTGAAGCTTTCTTT.